This entry concerns a single TCR beta chain. This clone showed up just once. The specificity of this receptor is unknown. No base-level quality is on record; no much larger clone is a single base apart. The time point label on this specimen signifies: progressive disease on ibrutinib. For TCR beta library preparation, around 2.1 micrograms of genomic DNA were extracted from the cryopreserved PBMCs. Longitudinal blood samples from CLL patients on ibrutinib monotherapy underwent high-throughput TCR beta sequencing. Patients were enrolled in a phase 2 open-label single-center ibrutinib monotherapy trial. Each clonotype received, on average, approximately 9.9x coverage in deep resolution sequencing performed on a MiSeq, where the target depth lay between 1 in 1 million and 1 in 200,000 T cells. TCR beta libraries were generated with the immunoSEQ hsTCRB Kit. Per the authors' processing: ImmunoSEQ Data Assistant and ImmunoSEQ Analyzer were used for data analysis, and V, D and J genes were assigned according to IMGT definitions. Clonality, which ranges from 0 to 1, was calculated as one minus the normalized Shannon entropy of productive rearrangement frequencies. Public clonotype analysis was restricted to overrepresented clonotypes comprising at least 0.05% of each patient's repertoire. Some 13 age-matched healthy donor repertoires from immuneACCESS served as clonality controls. The table comes from immuneACCESS by way of TCRdb, which keeps in-frame sequences with V and J called. Part of the clones is missing from these tables; in studies checked, under half for an unresolved V gene and the rest for unknown reasons. The DNA gave D and trimming, while V, J and clone size come from that table. The sample data list approximately 74,000 clones, and 65% to 85% of these were observed just once. In total, the top ten clones hold approximately 7.7% of the sample.

This entry is derived from a study of cytotoxic CD8 clonotypes in ibrutinib-treated CLL (dated by TCRdb to the early 2020s). Study-level background: In this cohort, around 14 patients were treatment-naive and fewer than 13 were relapsed/refractory, while about 17 had unmutated IGHV. Partial responses were observed in about 24 patients and complete responses in 2; after a median follow-up of roughly 62 months, remission was maintained in roughly 14 patients and progression was observed in approximately 12. Samples at response were collected after a median of about 13 months of treatment, with a range of about 6 to 40 months. An average of about 250,000 productive templates and 80,000 to 95,000 productive rearrangements was obtained per sample. Longitudinal samples were available for about 30% of the 86 trial participants. Cryopreserved peripheral blood mononuclear cells were obtained prior to treatment, at the time of response, and at either disease progression or sustained remission. Patients were still on ibrutinib when every remission and progressive disease sample was collected.

The study at large found these results: Sampling times were not matched between patients in sustained remission and patients whose disease was progressing, and lymph node repertoires were not examined. At baseline, clonality was higher than in age-matched healthy donors and showed a strong correlation with circulating CD8+ T-cell counts. Public clonotypes were found to be uncommon and were observed to contract or remain stable during treatment; the increase in clonality was shown to reflect expansion of private clonotypes at ibrutinib response. An increase in clonality was observed at ibrutinib response, with clonality remaining stable during sustained remission and falling back toward baseline at progression.

The CDR3, from cysteine to phenylalanine, totals 11 residues. CDR3 DNA only is kept here, 33 bases in frame from base 1. Trimming at the junction amounts to 5 bases on V and 5 bases on J, and the germline ends lie 8 bases apart. For CDR1 and CDR2, the germline V gene (reference sequence) lists DFQATT and SNEGSKA. The sequencing here drew on PBMCs, taken at disease progression, from a patient treated with ibrutinib. The TCR comes from a human donor with chronic lymphocytic leukemia. The chain is assembled from TRBV20-1 and TRBJ2-3; the D segment cannot be called with confidence. For the CDR3, the sequence is CSADKGDTQYF. The DNA reads TGCAGTGCTGACAAGGGAGATACGCAGTATTTT.